One and the same sample provided the 32 T cell receptor beta chains below, sequenced in a study of radiotherapy plus CTLA-4 blockade in lung cancer. The repertoire was sequenced with immunoSEQ multiplex PCR; TCRdb's copy has only in-frame clones and lacks some. The sample carries about 70,000 clones, around 80% recorded once. Sample: peripheral blood, taken from a patient treated with radiotherapy plus ipilimumab. These receptors were taken from a human donor with non-small cell lung cancer who had a complete response to radiotherapy plus ipilimumab.

The chain couples TRBV7-9 to TRBJ2-1; the D is unclear. Germline CDR1 is SEHNR and CDR2 is FQNEAQ (reference sequence). The CDR3 totals 13 residues. V lost 6 bases and J lost 7, with 13 bases in between. The CDR3 protein is CASSPHPDNEQFF. For the CDR3, the DNA is TGTGCCAGCAGTCCTCATCCCGATAATGAGCAGTTCTTC. Full variable domain (missing parts from reference TRBV7-9 and TRBJ2-1): DTGVSQNPRHKITKRGQNVTFRCDPISEHNRLYWYRQTLGQGPEFLTYFQNEAQLEKSRLLSDRFSAERPKGSFSTLEIQRTEQGDSAMYLCASSPHPDNEQFFGPGTRLTVL.

This clone has only a few counts. V and J are TRBV2 and TRBJ1-4; possible D gene TRBD1, 6 bases. CDR3 length: 15 amino acids. Germline V lookup: CDR1 SNHLY, CDR2 FYNNEI. V lost 1 base to trimming and J lost 8 bases, with 14 bases between them. This CDR3 reads CASSEEAGAGEKLFF. In DNA, the CDR3 is TGTGCCAGCAGTGAAGAAGCGGGGGCCGGAGAAAAACTGTTTTTT. Full variable domain (missing parts from reference TRBV2 and TRBJ1-4): EPEVTQTPSHQVTQMGQEVILRCVPISNHLYFYWYRQILGQKVEFLVSFYNNEISEKSEIFDDQFSVERPDGSNFTLKIRSTKLEDSAMYFCASSEEAGAGEKLFFGSGTQLSVL.

To note about this clone: The junction shows a germline mismatch at one end, possibly a read error. The chain has TRBV10-3 and TRBJ1-5; a weak D match, TRBD1 (6 bases). This CDR3 region has 15 residues. Per the germline V gene, CDR1 is ENHRY and CDR2 is SYGVKD. The CDR3 DNA reads TGTGCCAGCAGTGAAGCGGCAGGGGGCAATCAGCCCCAGCATTTT. It codes for CASSEAAGGNQPQHF.

The chain joins TRBV19 to TRBJ2-5; D possibly corresponds to TRBD1 (6 bases). The germline V and J ends were trimmed by 1 base and 4 bases, with 13 bases remaining between them. The CDR3 spans 15 residues. The V gene's germline CDR1 is LNHDA and CDR2 SQIVND (reference sequence). The CDR3 sequence is CASSIVSQGRETQYF. As DNA, the CDR3 is TGTGCCAGTAGTATAGTTTCCCAGGGGAGAGAGACCCAGTACTTC. The full variable domain, completed using reference TRBV19 and TRBJ2-5, is DGGITQSPKYLFRKEGQNVTLSCEQNLNHDAMYWYRQDPGQGLRLIYYSQIVNDFQKGDIAEGYSVSREKKESFPLTVTSAQKNPTAFYLCASSIVSQGRETQYFGPGTRLLVL.

This clone appeared once. CDR3 nucleotides: TGTGCCAGCAGCTTAGGTGTCTGGCAGTGGCAAGAGGAAAAACTGTTTTTT. This gives the protein CASSLGVWQWQEEKLFF. The chain employs TRBV7-9 and TRBJ1-4, with no clear D. This CDR3 comprises 17 residues. Trimming stripped 1 base from V and 8 bases from J, with 20 bases between. Per germline, CDR1 SEHNR and CDR2 FQNEAQ (reference sequence).

The chain has TRBV5-8 and TRBJ2-3; no clear D. Trimming left V 0 bases short and J 8 bases short, with 1 base between. Germline CDR1 SGHTS, CDR2 YDEGEE. The CDR3 is made up of 10 amino acids. Here the CDR3 reads CASSLGTQYF. As DNA, the CDR3 is TGTGCCAGCAGCTTGGGTACGCAGTATTTT.

This chain links TRBV30 with TRBJ2-2, with TRBD2 as a possible D gene (6 bases). Germline assignment: CDR1 GTSNPN and CDR2 SVGIG (reference sequence). The CDR3 is 14 residues long. Deletions cut 4 bases from V and 3 bases from J, with 12 bases between. This chain's CDR3 is CAWISGVDTGELFF. Here the CDR3 DNA reads TGTGCCTGGATATCGGGGGTGGACACCGGGGAGCTGTTTTTT.

The V gene is TRBV30, the J gene TRBJ2-1; tentatively, D is TRBD1 (5 bases). The CDR3 spans 13 residues. CDR1 is GTSNPN and CDR2 is SVGIG in the germline V gene (reference sequence). V was clipped by 1 base and J by 11 bases, with 15 bases between them. The CDR3 protein is CAWSDGASKKQFF. As DNA, the CDR3 is TGTGCCTGGAGTGATGGGGCCTCTAAAAAGCAGTTCTTC.

The chain couples TRBV2 to TRBJ1-1; D unclear. The ends were cut back, 6 bases at V and 6 bases at J, with 8 bases in the middle. The CDR3 has 11 residues. Per the germline V gene, CDR1 is SNHLY and CDR2 is FYNNEI. The CDR3 protein is CASRQRAEAFF. In DNA form, the CDR3 reads TGTGCCAGCAGGCAACGGGCTGAAGCTTTCTTT.

The chain recombines TRBV6-1 with TRBJ2-7, with 9 bases fitting TRBD1. With 2 bases clipped from V and 5 bases from J, the junction kept 7 bases outside the gene matches. The germline CDR1 and CDR2 sequences are MNHNS and SASEGT. This CDR3 comprises 15 residues. This CDR3 reads CASSEKWDRDDEQYF. CDR3 bases: TGTGCCAGCAGTGAAAAATGGGACAGGGACGACGAGCAGTACTTC.

This clone was seen only a few times. The chain employs TRBV4-1 and TRBJ1-2; the D gene is possibly TRBD1 (6 bases). V lost 4 bases, J lost 6 bases, and 15 bases lay in between. There are 14 residues in the CDR3. Germline CDR1 reads MGHRA; CDR2 reads YSYEKL. CDR3: CASSRMGTGHGYTF. The CDR3 DNA reads as TGCGCCAGCAGCCGGATGGGAACAGGGCATGGCTACACCTTC.

The chain uses TRBV18 and TRBJ2-6; 8 positions agree with TRBD1. After removal of 3 bases from V and 4 bases from J, the junction contained 8 bases not matched to a gene. The germline V gene encodes CDR1 KGHSH and CDR2 LQKENI. This CDR3 region has 17 residues. The CDR3 nucleotides read TGTGCCAGCTCACCTTCGGGACAGGTCTCCGGGGCCAACGTCCTGACTTTC. Translating gives CASSPSGQVSGANVLTF.

The chain employs TRBV11-2 and TRBJ1-2; tentative D call: TRBD1 (6 bases). Germline CDR1 is SGHAT and CDR2 is FQNNGV. Trimming removed 1 base at V and 6 bases at J, with 15 bases between. The CDR3 consists of 15 residues. CDR3: CASSLAGAGIDGYTF. CDR3 sequence (DNA): TGTGCCAGCAGCTTAGCGGGGGCAGGGATCGATGGCTACACCTTC.

This chain links TRBV4-1 with TRBJ1-1; D ambiguous. From germline, CDR1 is MGHRA and CDR2 YSYEKL. Trimming pared 0 bases from V and 5 bases from J, leaving 10 bases between. The CDR3 runs 14 residues. CDR3 DNA: TGCGCCAGCAGCCAAGACGAAGGAAGAACTGAAGCTTTCTTT. This gives the protein CASSQDEGRTEAFF.

The genes are TRBV4-3 and TRBJ1-1; TRBD1 might be the D (5 bases). Germline V gene lookup returns CDR1 LGHNA and CDR2 YSLEER. CDR3 size: 14 residues. V dropped 0 bases and J dropped 7 bases, with 12 bases sitting between them. Here the CDR3 reads CASSQDPGGNEAFF. The CDR3 coding sequence is TGCGCCAGCAGCCAAGATCCTGGGGGAAATGAAGCTTTCTTT.

This clone was seen a few times. V is TRBV7-7 and J is TRBJ2-3, with D possibly matching TRBD1 (6 bases). The CDR3 is made up of 14 amino acids. Germline V CDR1 and CDR2: SSHAT, FNYEAQ (reference sequence). The CDR3 protein is CASATGPSTDTQYF. DNA of the CDR3: TGTGCTAGCGCAACAGGGCCTAGCACAGATACGCAGTATTTT.

This clone was found once. The CDR3 nucleotides read TGCGCCAGCAGCGTTGGAGGGCGGGACACAGATACGCAGTATTTT. It specifies CASSVGGRDTDTQYF. The rearrangement links TRBV5-1 to TRBJ2-3, with a weak D call TRBD2 (6 bases). V was clipped by 4 bases and J by 2 bases, with 14 bases between them. Germline V gives CDR1 SGHRS, CDR2 YFSETQ. The CDR3 totals 15 residues.

The rearrangement links TRBV4-1 to TRBJ2-4; D is uncertain. Trimming left V 2 bases short and J 1 base short, with 12 bases between. This CDR3 is built from 16 residues. Germline V CDR1 and CDR2: MGHRA, YSYEKL. The CDR3 protein is CASSQPGRKAKNIQYF. CDR3 in DNA: TGCGCCAGCAGCCAACCCGGGCGAAAGGCCAAAAACATTCAGTACTTC.

The chain carries TRBV5-5 and TRBJ1-2, with 12 bases identical to TRBD1. The CDR3 is 15 amino acids. The ends lost 0 bases at V and 8 bases at J; junction bases unmatched: 5. CDR1 and CDR2 (germline): SGHKS, YYEKEE (reference sequence). The CDR3 DNA is TGTGCCAGCAGCTTGGTGGGACAGGGGGCAGGGGGCTACACCTTC. Residues: CASSLVGQGAGGYTF. Full variable domain (outside the CDR3, taken from reference TRBV5-5 and TRBJ1-2): DAGVTQSPTHLIKTRGQQVTLRCSPISGHKSVSWYQQVLGQGPQFIFQYYEKEERGRGNFPDRFSARQFPNYSSELNVNALLLGDSALYLCASSLVGQGAGGYTFGSGTRLTVV.

The chain links TRBV7-8 to TRBJ2-7; TRBD1 matches 8 bases. The germline CDR1 and CDR2 sequences are SGHVS and FQNEAQ. This CDR3 has 15 residues. V lost 1 base, J lost 6 bases, and 8 bases stayed unmatched. In DNA, the CDR3 is TGTGCCAGCAGCTTAGGGGCAGGGGGCCCCCTCGAGCAGTACGTC. This gives the protein CASSLGAGGPLEQYV.

V gene TRBV30 combines with J gene TRBJ2-7; maybe TRBD2 (6 bases). Germline loops: CDR1 GTSNPN, CDR2 SVGIG (reference sequence). V lost 5 bases and J 5 bases, leaving 13 bases between the germline ends. CDR3 length: 12 amino acids. The CDR3 region is CAWDRENHEQYF. Written as DNA, the CDR3 is TGTGCCTGGGACCGGGAGAACCACGAGCAGTACTTC.

V gene TRBV18 combines with J gene TRBJ2-1; 9 bases are a match to TRBD2. V shed 4 bases and J 8 bases; nucleotides not matched to a gene: 12. CDR1 is KGHSH, CDR2 LQKENI, per germline. The CDR3 is made up of 16 amino acids. The CDR3 nucleotides read TGTGCCAGCTCACAACGGGTCGCGGGAGGGCCCCATGAGCAGTTCTTC. Encoded protein: CASSQRVAGGPHEQFF.

The V call is TRBV5-1, the J call TRBJ2-3; 9 positions agree with TRBD2. CDR1 is SGHRS and CDR2 is YFSETQ in the germline V gene. V trimming: 2 bases; J trimming: 4 bases; junction bases outside the gene matches: 8. This CDR3 is 16 amino acids long. CDR3 sequence (DNA): TGCGCCAGCAGCTTATCGGCTAGCGGGGTCGCAGATACGCAGTATTTT. Its translation is CASSLSASGVADTQYF. Based on the CDR3 plus reference TRBV5-1 and TRBJ2-3, the full variable domain is KAGVTQTPRYLIKTRGQQVTLSCSPISGHRSVSWYQQTPGQGLQFLFEYFSETQRNKGNFPGRFSGRQFSNSRSEMNVSTLELGDSALYLCASSLSASGVADTQYFGPGTRLTVL.

J is TRBJ1-2 and V is TRBV19, with D unresolved. V lost 5 bases, J lost 0 bases, and 13 bases lay in between. The CDR3 sequence is 15 residues long. Looked up from germline, CDR1 is LNHDA and CDR2 is SQIVND (reference sequence). The CDR3 is CASSRQKSSNYGYTF. CDR3 sequence (DNA): TGTGCCAGTAGTCGGCAGAAAAGTTCTAACTATGGCTACACCTTC.

This clone is categorized as large. J is TRBJ2-3 and V is TRBV6-4; 13 bases fit TRBD2. This CDR3 has 15 amino acids. Germline-derived CDR1 and CDR2 are MRHNA and SNTAGT. The J segment lost 6 bases and the V segment lost 6 bases, leaving 6 bases of the junction unmatched. CDR3 loop: CASSEGTSGADTQYF. CDR3 bases: TGTGCCAGCAGCGAGGGGACTAGCGGGGCCGATACGCAGTATTTT.

The chain couples TRBV30 to TRBJ1-2, with no clear D. The CDR3 has 14 amino acids. Germline V gives CDR1 GTSNPN, CDR2 SVGIG (reference sequence). The V end lost 2 bases, the J end lost 2 bases, and 12 bases lay between the germline ends. The CDR3 DNA reads as TGTGCCTGGAGTTCGTCAGGCGGGAACTATGGCTACACCTTC. Its protein product is CAWSSSGGNYGYTF.

The chain combines TRBV5-6 with TRBJ2-3; 10 nucleotides match TRBD2. The J segment lost 4 bases and the V segment lost 0 bases, leaving 5 bases of the junction unmatched. This CDR3 is 16 amino acids long. CDR1 is SGHDT, CDR2 YYEEEE, per germline. CDR3 region: CASSLALAGVSDTQYF. The CDR3 nucleotides are TGTGCCAGCAGCTTGGCCCTAGCGGGGGTCTCAGATACGCAGTATTTT.

The gene calls are TRBV5-6 and TRBJ1-5; D unclear. Germline V gene sequence: CDR1 SGHDT, CDR2 YYEEEE. The CDR3 is 15 residues long. Between the trimmed V and J ends, which lost 0 bases and 3 bases, there was a span of 10 bases. The chain's CDR3 is CASSLAQSLNQPQHF. The CDR3 DNA reads as TGTGCCAGCAGCTTGGCGCAGAGCCTCAATCAGCCCCAGCATTTT.

This clone has only a few counts. This chain links TRBV9 with TRBJ2-5; a possible D gene is TRBD2 (5 bases). The length of the CDR3 is 15 residues. V shed 0 bases and J shed 7 bases, with 16 bases lying between them. Germline CDR1 and CDR2: SGDLS and YYNGEE. CDR3 region: CASSVGERYSGTQYF. The CDR3 DNA sequence: TGTGCCAGCAGCGTAGGGGAGAGGTATTCGGGGACCCAGTACTTC.

The chain combines TRBV11-2 with TRBJ2-6; D uncertain. This CDR3 comprises 15 residues. Germline CDR1 SGHAT, CDR2 FQNNGV. Trimming cost V 5 bases and J 1 base, with 9 bases left between them. DNA of the CDR3: TGTGCCAGCAGCCTTCGTGGTTCTGGGGCCAACGTCCTGACTTTC. Amino acids: CASSLRGSGANVLTF.

The chain joins TRBV4-3 to TRBJ1-2, with unresolved D. CDR1 and CDR2 (germline): LGHNA, YSLEER. The V end lost 0 bases, the J end lost 4 bases, and 15 bases lay between the germline ends. There are 16 residues in the CDR3. CDR3 nucleotide sequence: TGCGCCAGCAGCCAAGATGGTGGGGTACTAGGCTATGGCTACACCTTC. As protein: CASSQDGGVLGYGYTF.

This chain uses TRBV4-1 with TRBJ1-1; D perhaps matches TRBD1 (6 bases). The germline CDR1 and CDR2 sequences are MGHRA and YSYEKL. The CDR3 extends over 14 amino acids. V was shortened by 2 bases and J by 1 base, with 8 bases between the two germline ends. Here the CDR3 DNA reads TGCGCCAGCAGCCAAAGGGGGGCGAACACTGAAGCTTTCTTT. Translating gives CASSQRGANTEAFF.